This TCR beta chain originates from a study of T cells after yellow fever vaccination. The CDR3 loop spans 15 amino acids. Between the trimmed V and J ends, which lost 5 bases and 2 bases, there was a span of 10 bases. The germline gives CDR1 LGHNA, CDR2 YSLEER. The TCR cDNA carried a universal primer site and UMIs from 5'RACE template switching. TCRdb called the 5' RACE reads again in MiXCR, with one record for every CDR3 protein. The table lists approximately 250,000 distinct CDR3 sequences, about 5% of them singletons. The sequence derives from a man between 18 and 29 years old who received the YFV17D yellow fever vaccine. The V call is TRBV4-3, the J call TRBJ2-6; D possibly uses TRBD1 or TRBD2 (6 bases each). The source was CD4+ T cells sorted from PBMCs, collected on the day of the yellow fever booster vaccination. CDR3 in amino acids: CASSYREAGANVLTF. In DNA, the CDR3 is TGCGCCAGCAGCTACAGGGAGGCTGGGGCCAACGTCCTGACTTTC.